The clone carrying this T cell receptor beta chain was observed a single time. This CDR3 is 15 amino acids long. Between the trimmed V and J ends, which lost 8 bases and 2 bases, there was a span of 16 bases. Germline CDR1 SNHLY, CDR2 FYNNEI. This sample is drawn from a study of PD-1 blockade in classical Hodgkin lymphoma. Profiling relied on immunoSEQ multiplex PCR, and the TCRdb table lists in-frame clones only, not all of them. The data hold approximately 98,000 clones, with roughly nine tenths observed a single time. With no exception, relapse followed autologous stem cell transplantation in all patients, and brentuximab vedotin exposure varied. Each best response was a complete response, a partial response or progressive disease.

The chain uses TRBV2 and TRBJ1-5, with a tentative D call TRBD1 (6 bases). This sample comprised peripheral blood mononuclear cells (PBMCs), obtained before the second cycle of nivolumab. This TCR derives from a human donor with classical Hodgkin lymphoma. CDR3 protein: CASVPGAARNQPQHF. The CDR3 DNA reads as TGTGCCAGCGTCCCGGGGGCGGCACGCAATCAGCCCCAGCATTTT. Complete variable domain (other parts from reference TRBV2 and TRBJ1-5): EPEVTQTPSHQVTQMGQEVILRCVPISNHLYFYWYRQILGQKVEFLVSFYNNEISEKSEIFDDQFSVERPDGSNFTLKIRSTKLEDSAMYFCASVPGAARNQPQHFGDGTRLSIL.